These 9 T cell receptor beta chains were sequenced from one sample in a study of STAT5B mutations in CD4+ large granular lymphocyte leukemia. Data came from immunoSEQ multiplex PCR; TCRdb stores just in-frame clones and leaves some out. The data show 48,000 or so clones, 60% to 75% seen once. Sequencing was performed on CD4+ T cells from blood buffy coats. These TCRs come from a human donor in good health.

The rearrangement joins TRBV21-1 to TRBJ2-5; the table's D call, TRBD1, has no DNA check behind it. TRBV21-1 is a pseudogene. There are 12 residues in the CDR3. The CDR3 region is CASSPHTKTQYF. CDR3 nucleotide sequence: TGTGCCAGCAGCCCTCACACGAAGACCCAGTACTTC.

The chain combines TRBV28 with TRBJ1-4; no clear D. V dropped 2 bases and J dropped 10 bases, with 8 bases sitting between them. The CDR3 has 12 residues. Germline V lookup: CDR1 MDHEN, CDR2 SYDVKM. The CDR3 region has the DNA TGTGCCAGCAGTTTAGGCCGAAGAAAACTGTTTTTT. The encoded protein is CASSLGRRKLFF.

This sequence joins TRBV6-1 and TRBJ1-3; D unclear. The V gene lost 6 bases and the J gene lost 0 bases, with 9 bases spanning the gap. The CDR3 runs to 14 residues. Germline V lookup: CDR1 MNHNS, CDR2 SASEGT. The CDR3 DNA is TGTGCCAGCAGCGAGGTCAGCTCTGGAAACACCATATATTTT. Its protein product is CASSEVSSGNTIYF.

This chain links TRBV18 with TRBJ2-7; 7 nucleotides agree with TRBD1. V trimming: 6 bases; J trimming: 7 bases; junction bases outside the gene matches: 12. CDR1 is KGHSH and CDR2 is LQKENI in the germline V gene. The CDR3 spans 14 residues. The CDR3 DNA sequence: TGTGCCAGCTCCAGTTCCGACAGGGCCAGGGAGCAGTACTTC. Amino acid sequence: CASSSSDRAREQYF.

The V gene is TRBV9, the J gene TRBJ2-2, with TRBD1 matching over 9 bases. V gave up 0 bases and J gave up 3 bases; unmatched junction bases: 0. This CDR3 spans 15 amino acids. The germline V gene has CDR1 SGDLS and CDR2 YYNGEE. The DNA of the CDR3 is TGTGCCAGCAGCGTAGGACAGGGGGACACCGGGGAGCTGTTTTTT. It encodes CASSVGQGDTGELFF.

J is TRBJ1-2 and V is TRBV6-5; the D gene is possibly TRBD1 (6 bases). Looked up from germline, CDR1 is MNHEY and CDR2 is SVGAGI. The length of the CDR3 is 13 residues. The V and J ends lost 5 bases and 7 bases respectively, with 14 bases between them. CDR3 sequence: CASSGPPRGGYTF. CDR3 bases: TGTGCCAGCAGTGGACCCCCCAGGGGTGGCTACACCTTC.

The chain uses TRBV5-6 and TRBJ1-3; D is unresolved. This CDR3 comprises 12 residues. V was pared by 1 base and J by 1 base, with 0 bases between. Germline assignment: CDR1 SGHDT and CDR2 YYEEEE. The CDR3 sequence: CASSLSGNTIYF. The CDR3 DNA is TGTGCCAGCAGCTTGTCTGGAAACACCATATATTTT.

This clone was observed a few times. The rearrangement uses TRBV9 and TRBJ2-2, with TRBD1 matching over 9 bases. The CDR3 runs 16 residues. V trimming: 0 bases; J trimming: 0 bases; junction bases outside the gene matches: 0. In germline, CDR1 is SGDLS, CDR2 YYNGEE. Here the CDR3 reads CASSVGTGANTGELFF. The CDR3 region has the DNA TGTGCCAGCAGCGTAGGGACAGGGGCGAACACCGGGGAGCTGTTTTTT.

The V gene is TRBV6-5, the J gene TRBJ2-5; 10 nucleotides match TRBD2. Germline CDR1 is MNHEY and CDR2 is SVGAGI. This CDR3 comprises 14 residues. The V and J ends lost 8 bases and 5 bases, in that order; junction bases with no gene match: 8. As DNA, the CDR3 is TGTGCCAGCGCGGAGCGGGGGGGCCGGGAGACCCAGTACTTC. This translates into CASAERGGRETQYF.